The 3 T cell receptor beta chains reported below all come from one sample, sequenced in a study of T-cell memory formation after mild COVID-19. TCRdb redid the calling of the 5' RACE reads with MiXCR, one entry per CDR3 protein. The sample carries a few hundred thousand distinct CDR3 sequences, more than 15% recorded once. Sequenced input: PBMCs or a T cell subset sorted from them (not recorded which). The receptor set was obtained from a man in his late teens or twenties who had mild COVID-19 (a few samples of this study predate the infection). Cell type and time point are not known.

This clonotype came up a few times. The gene calls are TRBV12-3 or TRBV12-4 and TRBJ2-7, with D perhaps being TRBD1 or TRBD2 (5 bases each). The CDR3 is 13 amino acids. V was pared by 3 bases and J by 2 bases, with 8 bases between. CDR3 DNA sequence: TGTGCCAGCAGTTTCGGGACCCCCTACGAGCAGTACTTC. Protein sequence: CASSFGTPYEQYF.

As to this clonotype: One end of the junction is discordant with germline, which a read error may explain. The rearrangement joins TRBV7-7 to TRBJ2-3, with 9 bases matching TRBD2. This CDR3 contains 17 residues. CDR1 and CDR2 (germline): SSHAT, FNYEAQ (reference sequence). This CDR3 is CASSLARASGATDTQYF. The CDR3 DNA reads as TGTGCTAGCAGCCTAGCGCGAGCTAGCGGGGCCACAGATACGCAGTATTTT.

The rearrangement links TRBV10-3 to TRBJ1-5; the match to TRBD1 covers 7 bases. The trim removed 5 bases at V and 2 bases at J, leaving 6 bases unmatched. Germline lookup yields CDR1 ENHRY and CDR2 SYGVKD. This CDR3 comprises 15 residues. CDR3 protein: CAISLQGGGNQPQHF. In nucleotides, the CDR3 is TGTGCCATCAGTTTGCAGGGGGGCGGCAATCAGCCCCAGCATTTT.